The 17 T cell receptor beta chains reported below all come from one sample, sequenced in a study of shared clonotypes between healthy human individuals. Assay used: immunoSEQ multiplex PCR; TCRdb lists only in-frame clones, some missing. The table lists roughly 330,000 clones, roughly 70% of them singletons. Material for sequencing was memory CD4+ T cells sorted from blood. Subset specified: CD45RA-negative fraction. Receptors originate from a man aged 25-40 years in good health.

The CDR3 region is CASSEYGGVSYNEQFF. CDR3 DNA: TGTGCCAGCAGTGAATATGGGGGAGTCTCCTACAATGAGCAGTTCTTC. The V and J genes are TRBV25-1 and TRBJ2-1; perhaps D is TRBD1 or TRBD2 (5 bases each). V lost 0 bases and J 0 bases, leaving 9 bases between the germline ends. Germline CDR1 and CDR2: MGHDK and SYGVNS. The CDR3 length is 16 residues.

The CDR3 reads CASTLGTETSGELFF. The CDR3 bases are TGTGCCAGCACCTTGGGTACAGAAACCTCCGGGGAGCTGTTTTTT. The chain recombines TRBV7-6 with TRBJ2-2; D unresolved. The germline V gene has CDR1 SGHVS and CDR2 FNYEAQ. V was trimmed by 7 bases and J by 6 bases, leaving 18 bases between them. This CDR3 is built from 15 residues. The full variable domain, with the rest looked up from reference TRBV7-6 and TRBJ2-2, is GAGVSQSPRYKVTKRGQDVALRCDPISGHVSLYWYRQALGQGPEFLTYFNYEAQQDKSGLPNDRFSAERPEGSISTLTIQRTEQRDSAMYRCASTLGTETSGELFFGEGSRLTVL.

The table lists this clone with a count of one. The gene calls are TRBV2 and TRBJ2-2, with no clear D. The CDR3 sequence is 16 residues long. V dropped 2 bases and J dropped 3 bases, with 13 bases sitting between them. Germline lookup yields CDR1 SNHLY and CDR2 FYNNEI. The DNA of the CDR3 is TGTGCCAGCAGTGAAAACCGACCTGCGGACACCGGGGAGCTGTTTTTT. Protein: CASSENRPADTGELFF.

J is TRBJ1-5 and V is TRBV15; no firm D call. The V gene's germline CDR1 is LNHNV and CDR2 YYDKDF (reference sequence). Trimming pared 0 bases from V and 7 bases from J, leaving 10 bases between. The CDR3 has 14 residues. CDR3 DNA: TGTGCCACCAGCAGAGATCGGGTGGGCCAGCCCCAGCATTTT. Its translation is CATSRDRVGQPQHF.

This clone was counted only a few times. The chain combines TRBV7-7 with TRBJ2-1; tentatively, D is TRBD2 (5 bases). The CDR3 spans 15 residues. The germline gives CDR1 SSHAT, CDR2 FNYEAQ (reference sequence). V was clipped by 5 bases and J by 2 bases, with 13 bases between them. This CDR3 reads CASSKLAEAYNEQFF. DNA for the CDR3: TGTGCCAGCAGCAAACTGGCGGAGGCCTACAATGAGCAGTTCTTC.

The rearrangement joins TRBV6-5 to TRBJ1-1; D perhaps matches TRBD1 (6 bases). The germline CDR1 and CDR2 sequences are MNHEY and SVGAGI. V gave up 6 bases and J gave up 4 bases, with 15 bases separating them. The CDR3 spans 14 residues. The CDR3 sequence: CASSKQGIGTEAFF. CDR3 DNA: TGTGCCAGCAGCAAACAGGGAATAGGCACTGAAGCTTTCTTT.

Worth noting for this clone: Other DNA variants within this sample encode the same CDR3. J is TRBJ1-1 and V is TRBV6-5; TRBD1 is a possible D gene (5 bases). The CDR3 contains 14 residues. Germline CDR1 is MNHEY and CDR2 is SVGAGI. V was cut by 2 bases and J by 0 bases, with 7 bases left in between. The CDR3 bases are TGTGCCAGCAGTTACCGGGGCTTGAACACTGAAGCTTTCTTT. Translated, it gives CASSYRGLNTEAFF.

The gene calls are TRBV5-4 and TRBJ2-2; 7 bases fit TRBD2. Looked up from germline, CDR1 is SGHNT and CDR2 is YYREEE (reference sequence). V was pared by 4 bases and J by 0 bases, with 6 bases of the junction left unmatched. The CDR3 runs to 16 residues. CDR3 protein: CASSLMSGANTGELFF. Here the CDR3 DNA reads TGTGCCAGCAGCCTTATGAGCGGGGCGAACACCGGGGAGCTGTTTTTT.

This clone appeared a few times. V and J are TRBV5-1 and TRBJ2-1; TRBD1 matches at 7 bases. This CDR3 has 15 residues. Germline V gives CDR1 SGHRS, CDR2 YFSETQ. With V trimmed by 3 bases and J by 7 bases, 10 bases remained unmatched. The CDR3 DNA reads TGCGCCAGCAGCTCAACCAGGGGGTCCGGGAATGAGCAGTTCTTC. It codes for CASSSTRGSGNEQFF.

Worth noting for this clone: This probably arose from a read error, given a far larger clone one base away. Other DNA sequences in the sample encode the same CDR3. The V and J genes are TRBV28 and TRBJ2-7; D uncertain. The length of the CDR3 is 11 residues. Looked up from germline, CDR1 is MDHEN and CDR2 is SYDVKM. With 2 bases removed from V and 3 bases from J, the gap between germline ends came to 2 bases. The CDR3 loop is CASSLLYEQYF. CDR3 nucleotide sequence: TGTGCCAGCAGTTTACTCTACGAGCAGTACTTC.

This chain links TRBV7-6 with TRBJ2-7; weak D call: TRBD2 (6 bases). CDR3 length equals 15 residues. Germline V CDR1 and CDR2: SGHVS, FNYEAQ. Trimming cost V 5 bases and J 6 bases, with 20 bases left between them. CDR3 coding DNA: TGTGCCAGCAGCCCCACGGCCAACCGGAGGGGCGAGCAGTACTTC. Its translation: CASSPTANRRGEQYF.

The chain couples TRBV18 to TRBJ2-7, with no clear D. Germline assignment: CDR1 KGHSH and CDR2 LQKENI. V was cut by 0 bases and J by 2 bases, with 14 bases left in between. CDR3 length: 16 residues. The CDR3 region has the DNA TGTGCCAGCTCACCACCCCCCCAGGAGAACACCTACGAGCAGTACTTC. Protein product: CASSPPPQENTYEQYF.

J is TRBJ2-7 and V is TRBV15; D ambiguous. The CDR3 length is 14 residues. Trimming took off 2 bases at V and 0 bases at J, with 8 bases between the two ends. Looked up from germline, CDR1 is LNHNV and CDR2 is YYDKDF (reference sequence). The CDR3 is CATSRSWDSYEQYF. DNA of the CDR3: TGTGCCACCAGCAGATCCTGGGACTCCTACGAGCAGTACTTC.

This chain uses TRBV7-2 with TRBJ2-5, with D perhaps matching TRBD2 (5 bases). CDR1 and CDR2 from the germline V gene are SGHTA and FQGNSA. The CDR3 runs to 14 residues. V was shortened by 2 bases and J by 5 bases, with 12 bases between the two germline ends. CDR3 sequence reads: CASSLWSGTETQYF. The CDR3 coding sequence is TGTGCCAGCAGCTTATGGTCGGGAACGGAGACCCAGTACTTC.

This chain uses TRBV15 with TRBJ1-2, with D maybe TRBD1 (6 bases). The CDR3 is made up of 13 amino acids. Germline V lookup: CDR1 LNHNV, CDR2 YYDKDF (reference sequence). Trimming cost V 8 bases and J 4 bases, with 14 bases left between them. This chain's CDR3 is CATSPARGYGYTF. DNA for the CDR3: TGTGCCACCTCCCCAGCCAGGGGCTATGGCTACACCTTC.

The rearrangement joins TRBV6-5 to TRBJ1-1, with 11 bases aligning to TRBD1. Germline V gene data show CDR1 as MNHEY and CDR2 as SVGAGI. The CDR3 extends over 14 amino acids. V shed 6 bases, J shed 6 bases, and the junction held 6 bases outside the gene matches. The CDR3 here is CASRRDRGEAEAFF. CDR3 bases: TGTGCCAGCAGGAGGGACAGGGGGGAGGCTGAAGCTTTCTTT.

The V gene is TRBV9, the J gene TRBJ2-1; 8 nucleotides agree with TRBD2. The V segment lost 0 bases and the J segment 1 base; nucleotides outside the gene matches: 6. This CDR3 has 17 amino acids. The germline V gene encodes CDR1 SGDLS and CDR2 YYNGEE. CDR3 sequence: CASSVALGLDSYNEQFF. CDR3 nucleotide sequence: TGTGCCAGCAGCGTAGCCCTGGGACTAGATTCCTACAATGAGCAGTTCTTC.